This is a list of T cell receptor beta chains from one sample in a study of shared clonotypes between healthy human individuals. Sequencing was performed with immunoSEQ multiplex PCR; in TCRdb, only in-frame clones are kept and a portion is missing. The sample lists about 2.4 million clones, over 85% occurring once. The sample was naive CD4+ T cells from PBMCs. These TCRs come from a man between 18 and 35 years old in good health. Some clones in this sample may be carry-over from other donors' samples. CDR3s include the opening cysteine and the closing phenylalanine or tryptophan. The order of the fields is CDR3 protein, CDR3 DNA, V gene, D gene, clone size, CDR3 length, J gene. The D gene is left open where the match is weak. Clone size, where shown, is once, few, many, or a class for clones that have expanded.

cdr3_aa: CASSPWTSTYEQYF; cdr3_nt: TGTGCCAGCAGCCCCTGGACATCCACCTACGAGCAGTACTTC; v_call: TRBV7-2; d_call: NA; clone_size: NA; cdr3_length: 14; j_call: TRBJ2-7
cdr3_aa: CASSLGPFYEQYF; cdr3_nt: TGTGCCAGCAGCCTAGGACCTTTCTACGAGCAGTACTTC; v_call: TRBV7-9; d_call: NA; clone_size: NA; cdr3_length: 13; j_call: TRBJ2-7
cdr3_aa: CASSLRERGNEQFF; cdr3_nt: TGTGCCAGCTCACTCCGGGAGCGAGGCAATGAGCAGTTCTTC; v_call: TRBV18; d_call: NA; clone_size: NA; cdr3_length: 14; j_call: TRBJ2-1
cdr3_aa: CASSPRPEFSPYQPQHF; cdr3_nt: TGTGCCAGCTCACCGAGGCCGGAATTTTCACCGTATCAGCCCCAGCATTTT; v_call: TRBV18; d_call: NA; clone_size: NA; cdr3_length: 17; j_call: TRBJ1-5
cdr3_aa: CASSLVGTSGWTYEQYF; cdr3_nt: TGTGCCAGCAGCTTAGTTGGGACTAGCGGGTGGACCTACGAGCAGTACTTC; v_call: TRBV11-2; d_call: TRBD2; clone_size: NA; cdr3_length: 17; j_call: TRBJ2-7
cdr3_aa: CASSEVKGIHQPQHF; cdr3_nt: TGTGCCAGCAGTGAAGTAAAGGGTATACATCAGCCCCAGCATTTT; v_call: TRBV6-1; d_call: NA; clone_size: NA; cdr3_length: 15; j_call: TRBJ1-5
cdr3_aa: CSVEPIAKNIQYF; cdr3_nt: TGCAGCGTTGAACCTATAGCCAAAAACATTCAGTACTTC; v_call: TRBV29-1; d_call: NA; clone_size: few; cdr3_length: 13; j_call: TRBJ2-4
cdr3_aa: CASSLAGTVPYEQYF; cdr3_nt: TGTGCCAGCAGCTTAGCGGGGACAGTTCCTTACGAGCAGTACTTC; v_call: TRBV7-9; d_call: TRBD1; clone_size: NA; cdr3_length: 15; j_call: TRBJ2-7
cdr3_aa: CASGQRANTGELFF; cdr3_nt: TGTGCCAGCGGACAGCGGGCAAACACCGGGGAGCTGTTTTTT; v_call: TRBV2; d_call: NA; clone_size: NA; cdr3_length: 14; j_call: TRBJ2-2
cdr3_aa: CASSEGTNEKLFF; cdr3_nt: TGTGCCAGCAGTGAAGGGACTAATGAAAAACTGTTTTTT; v_call: TRBV6-1; d_call: NA; clone_size: NA; cdr3_length: 13; j_call: TRBJ1-4
cdr3_aa: CASSSGGAGGYTF; cdr3_nt: TGTGCCAGCAGCTCCGGGGGGGCGGGCGGCTACACCTTC; v_call: TRBV28; d_call: NA; clone_size: NA; cdr3_length: 13; j_call: TRBJ1-2
cdr3_aa: CAWSVWRSYNEQFF; cdr3_nt: TGTGCCTGGAGTGTATGGAGGTCCTACAATGAGCAGTTCTTC; v_call: TRBV30; d_call: NA; clone_size: NA; cdr3_length: 14; j_call: TRBJ2-1
cdr3_aa: CASSPRQLMNTEAFF; cdr3_nt: TGTGCCAGCTCACCACGACAGCTCATGAACACTGAAGCTTTCTTT; v_call: TRBV18; d_call: NA; clone_size: NA; cdr3_length: 15; j_call: TRBJ1-1
cdr3_aa: CASSLVGVGSEQYF; cdr3_nt: TGTGCCAGCAGTTTAGTGGGAGTAGGGTCCGAGCAGTACTTC; v_call: TRBV28; d_call: NA; clone_size: NA; cdr3_length: 14; j_call: TRBJ2-7
cdr3_aa: CASSWASGISYEQYF; cdr3_nt: TGTGCCAGCAGTTGGGCGAGCGGAATCTCCTACGAGCAGTACTTC; v_call: TRBV6-5; d_call: NA; clone_size: NA; cdr3_length: 15; j_call: TRBJ2-7
cdr3_aa: CASSQDGGEQFF; cdr3_nt: TGCGCCAGCAGCCAAGATGGGGGTGAGCAGTTCTTC; v_call: TRBV4-3; d_call: NA; clone_size: NA; cdr3_length: 12; j_call: TRBJ2-1
cdr3_aa: CASSAVGNTEAFF; cdr3_nt: TGTGCCAGCAGCGCCGTTGGGAACACTGAAGCTTTCTTT; v_call: TRBV2; d_call: NA; clone_size: NA; cdr3_length: 13; j_call: TRBJ1-1
cdr3_aa: CASSASGSSYNEQFF; cdr3_nt: TGTGCCAGCAGTGCGAGCGGGAGCTCCTACAATGAGCAGTTCTTC; v_call: TRBV2; d_call: TRBD2; clone_size: NA; cdr3_length: 15; j_call: TRBJ2-1
cdr3_aa: CASRQGTGGELFF; cdr3_nt: TGTGCCAGCAGGCAAGGAACAGGCGGGGAGCTGTTTTTT; v_call: TRBV9; d_call: NA; clone_size: NA; cdr3_length: 13; j_call: TRBJ2-2
cdr3_aa: CASHAGTGTETQYF; cdr3_nt: TGTGCCAGCCATGCCGGGACAGGGACAGAGACCCAGTACTTC; v_call: TRBV18; d_call: TRBD1; clone_size: NA; cdr3_length: 14; j_call: TRBJ2-5
cdr3_aa: CASSQTLSGRASLGEQYF; cdr3_nt: TGTGCCAGCAGCCAGACCTTAAGCGGGAGGGCCTCTTTGGGCGAGCAGTACTTC; v_call: TRBV9; d_call: TRBD2; clone_size: NA; cdr3_length: 18; j_call: TRBJ2-7
cdr3_aa: CASKRGNTEAFF; cdr3_nt: TGTGCCAGTAAGCGGGGGAACACTGAAGCTTTCTTT; v_call: TRBV19; d_call: NA; clone_size: NA; cdr3_length: 12; j_call: TRBJ1-1
cdr3_aa: CASSQGPTDATNEKLFF; cdr3_nt: TGCGCCAGCAGCCAAGGACCGACAGACGCAACTAATGAAAAACTGTTTTTT; v_call: TRBV4-1; d_call: NA; clone_size: NA; cdr3_length: 17; j_call: TRBJ1-4
cdr3_aa: CASSLAETQYF; cdr3_nt: TGTGCCAGCAGCTTAGCCGAGACCCAGTACTTC; v_call: TRBV6-5; d_call: NA; clone_size: NA; cdr3_length: 11; j_call: TRBJ2-5
cdr3_aa: CASSYSYTSRDTQYF; cdr3_nt: TGTGCCAGCAGTTACTCGTATACTAGCAGAGATACGCAGTATTTT; v_call: TRBV6-5; d_call: NA; clone_size: NA; cdr3_length: 15; j_call: TRBJ2-3
cdr3_aa: CASSVVPGANEQFF; cdr3_nt: TGTGCCAGCAGCGTAGTCCCAGGGGCGAATGAGCAGTTCTTC; v_call: TRBV9; d_call: NA; clone_size: NA; cdr3_length: 14; j_call: TRBJ2-1
cdr3_aa: CASSQDLVPDTQYF; cdr3_nt: TGTGCCAGCAGCCAAGATCTTGTGCCAGATACGCAGTATTTT; v_call: TRBV4-2; d_call: NA; clone_size: NA; cdr3_length: 14; j_call: TRBJ2-3
cdr3_aa: CASNPGGLGYEQYF; cdr3_nt: TGCGCCAGCAACCCGGGAGGGCTAGGGTACGAGCAGTACTTC; v_call: TRBV5-1; d_call: TRBD2; clone_size: NA; cdr3_length: 14; j_call: TRBJ2-7
cdr3_aa: CASSVAGYATEAFF; cdr3_nt: TGTGCCAGCAGCGTAGCAGGGTACGCGACTGAAGCTTTCTTT; v_call: TRBV9; d_call: NA; clone_size: NA; cdr3_length: 14; j_call: TRBJ1-1
cdr3_aa: CASTRAPNTGELFF; cdr3_nt: TGTGCCAGCACCCGGGCACCCAACACCGGGGAGCTGTTTTTT; v_call: TRBV7-2; d_call: NA; clone_size: once; cdr3_length: 14; j_call: TRBJ2-2
cdr3_aa: CASSRTYRYEQYF; cdr3_nt: TGTGCCAGCTCACGTACTTATAGATACGAGCAGTACTTC; v_call: TRBV18; d_call: NA; clone_size: once; cdr3_length: 13; j_call: TRBJ2-7
cdr3_aa: CASSLSTGGILYEQYF; cdr3_nt: TGTGCCAGCAGCTTATCCACAGGGGGGATTCTCTACGAGCAGTACTTC; v_call: TRBV7-9; d_call: TRBD1; clone_size: NA; cdr3_length: 16; j_call: TRBJ2-7
cdr3_aa: CASSVGLTNEKLFF; cdr3_nt: TGTGCCAGCAGCGTAGGGTTAACTAATGAAAAACTGTTTTTT; v_call: TRBV9; d_call: NA; clone_size: NA; cdr3_length: 14; j_call: TRBJ1-4
cdr3_aa: CASTPGLAGDLYEQYF; cdr3_nt: TGTGCCAGCACCCCGGGACTAGCGGGGGACCTCTACGAGCAGTACTTC; v_call: TRBV7-9; d_call: TRBD2; clone_size: NA; cdr3_length: 16; j_call: TRBJ2-7
cdr3_aa: CASSAGTLSTGELFF; cdr3_nt: TGTGCCAGCAGTGCCGGGACATTGTCCACCGGGGAGCTGTTTTTT; v_call: TRBV6-4; d_call: NA; clone_size: NA; cdr3_length: 15; j_call: TRBJ2-2
cdr3_aa: CATTLDLVNTEAFF; cdr3_nt: TGTGCCACCACCCTGGACCTAGTGAACACTGAAGCTTTCTTT; v_call: TRBV15; d_call: NA; clone_size: NA; cdr3_length: 14; j_call: TRBJ1-1
cdr3_aa: CASSSGTGGRNEKLFF; cdr3_nt: TGTGCCAGCAGTTCCGGGACAGGGGGCCGTAATGAAAAACTGTTTTTT; v_call: TRBV28; d_call: TRBD1; clone_size: NA; cdr3_length: 16; j_call: TRBJ1-4
cdr3_aa: CSVERLRYNEQFF; cdr3_nt: TGCAGCGTGGAGAGGTTGAGATACAATGAGCAGTTCTTC; v_call: TRBV29-1; d_call: NA; clone_size: NA; cdr3_length: 13; j_call: TRBJ2-1
cdr3_aa: CASSLAGGNSPLHF; cdr3_nt: TGCGCCAGCAGCTTGGCAGGGGGTAATTCACCCCTCCACTTT; v_call: TRBV5-1; d_call: TRBD1; clone_size: NA; cdr3_length: 14; j_call: TRBJ1-6
cdr3_aa: CASSEWSTDTQYF; cdr3_nt: TGTGCCAGCAGTGAGTGGAGCACAGATACGCAGTATTTT; v_call: TRBV2; d_call: NA; clone_size: NA; cdr3_length: 13; j_call: TRBJ2-3
cdr3_aa: CASSPRYNEQFF; cdr3_nt: TGTGCCAGCAGTCCTCGGTACAATGAGCAGTTCTTC; v_call: TRBV28; d_call: NA; clone_size: NA; cdr3_length: 12; j_call: TRBJ2-1
cdr3_aa: CASSSPGSMKGEQYF; cdr3_nt: TGTGCCAGCAGTTCCCCCGGGTCCATGAAAGGCGAGCAGTACTTC; v_call: TRBV6-6; d_call: NA; clone_size: NA; cdr3_length: 15; j_call: TRBJ2-7
cdr3_aa: CASSYSKGTGASEAFF; cdr3_nt: TGTGCCAGCAGTTACTCGAAGGGAACAGGGGCCTCTGAAGCTTTCTTT; v_call: TRBV6-5; d_call: TRBD1; clone_size: NA; cdr3_length: 16; j_call: TRBJ1-1